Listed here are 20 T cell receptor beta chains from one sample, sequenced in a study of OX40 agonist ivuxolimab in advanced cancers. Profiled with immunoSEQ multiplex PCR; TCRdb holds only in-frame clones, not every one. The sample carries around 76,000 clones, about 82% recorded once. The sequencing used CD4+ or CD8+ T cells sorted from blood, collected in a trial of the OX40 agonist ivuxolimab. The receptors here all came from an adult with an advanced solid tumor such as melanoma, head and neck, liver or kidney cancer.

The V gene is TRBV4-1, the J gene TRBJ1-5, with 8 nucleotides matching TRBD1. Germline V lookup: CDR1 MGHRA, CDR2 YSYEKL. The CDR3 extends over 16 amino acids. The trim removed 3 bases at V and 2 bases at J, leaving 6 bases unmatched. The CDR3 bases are TGCGCCAGCAGCCATGTGGGGACAGGTGGCAATCAGCCCCAGCATTTT. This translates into CASSHVGTGGNQPQHF.

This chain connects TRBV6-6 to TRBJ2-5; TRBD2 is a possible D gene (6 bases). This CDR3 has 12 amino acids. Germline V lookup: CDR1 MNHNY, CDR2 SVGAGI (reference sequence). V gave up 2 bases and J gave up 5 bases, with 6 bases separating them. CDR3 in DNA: TGTGCCAGCAGTTACGGGAGGGAGACCCAGTACTTC. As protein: CASSYGRETQYF.

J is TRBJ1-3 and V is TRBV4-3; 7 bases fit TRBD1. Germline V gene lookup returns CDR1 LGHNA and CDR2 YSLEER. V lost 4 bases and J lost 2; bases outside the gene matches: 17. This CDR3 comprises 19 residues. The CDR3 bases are TGCGCCAGCAGCCGGACAGGTAGACGGGGAGGGGGCGCTGGAAACACCATATATTTT. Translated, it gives CASSRTGRRGGGAGNTIYF.

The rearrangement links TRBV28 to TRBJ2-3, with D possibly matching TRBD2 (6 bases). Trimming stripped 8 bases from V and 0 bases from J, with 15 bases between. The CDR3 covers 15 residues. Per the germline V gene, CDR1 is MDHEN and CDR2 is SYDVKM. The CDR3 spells CASPSGTRSTDTQYF. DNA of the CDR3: TGTGCCAGCCCCTCCGGGACTCGAAGCACAGATACGCAGTATTTT. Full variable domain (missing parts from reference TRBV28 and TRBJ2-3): DVKVTQSSRYLVKRTGEKVFLECVQDMDHENMFWYRQDPGLGLRLIYFSYDVKMKEKGDIPEGYSVSREKKERFSLILESASTNQTSMYLCASPSGTRSTDTQYFGPGTRLTVL.

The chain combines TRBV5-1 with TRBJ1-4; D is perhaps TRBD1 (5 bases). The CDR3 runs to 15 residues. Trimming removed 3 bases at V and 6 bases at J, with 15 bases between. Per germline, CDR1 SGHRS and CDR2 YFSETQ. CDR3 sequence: CASSSLGGGDEKLFF. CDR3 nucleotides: TGCGCCAGCAGCTCCCTTGGGGGTGGCGATGAAAAACTGTTTTTT.

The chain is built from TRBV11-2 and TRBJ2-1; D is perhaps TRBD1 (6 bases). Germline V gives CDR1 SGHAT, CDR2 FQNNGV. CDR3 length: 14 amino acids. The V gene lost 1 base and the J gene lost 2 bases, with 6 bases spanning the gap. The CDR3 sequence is CASSLGGPYNEQFF. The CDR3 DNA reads TGTGCCAGCAGCTTAGGGGGGCCCTACAATGAGCAGTTCTTC.

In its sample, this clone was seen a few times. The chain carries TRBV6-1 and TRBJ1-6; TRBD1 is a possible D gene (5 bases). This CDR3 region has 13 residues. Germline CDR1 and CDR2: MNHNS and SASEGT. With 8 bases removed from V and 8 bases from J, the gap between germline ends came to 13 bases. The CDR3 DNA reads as TGTGCCAGCCGGAGGGACGGGGATTCACCCCTCCACTTT. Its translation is CASRRDGDSPLHF.

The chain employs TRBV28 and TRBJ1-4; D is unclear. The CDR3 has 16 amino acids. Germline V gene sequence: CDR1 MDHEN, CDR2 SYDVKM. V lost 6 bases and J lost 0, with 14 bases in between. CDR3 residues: CASSSNRVTTNEKLFF. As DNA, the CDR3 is TGTGCCAGCAGCTCCAATAGGGTAACAACTAATGAAAAACTGTTTTTT.

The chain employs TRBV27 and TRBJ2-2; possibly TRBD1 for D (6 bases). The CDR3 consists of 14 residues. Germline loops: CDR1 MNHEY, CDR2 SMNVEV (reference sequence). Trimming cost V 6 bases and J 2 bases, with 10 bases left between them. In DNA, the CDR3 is TGTGCCAGCAGATGGACAGATAACACCGGGGAGCTGTTTTTT. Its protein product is CASRWTDNTGELFF.

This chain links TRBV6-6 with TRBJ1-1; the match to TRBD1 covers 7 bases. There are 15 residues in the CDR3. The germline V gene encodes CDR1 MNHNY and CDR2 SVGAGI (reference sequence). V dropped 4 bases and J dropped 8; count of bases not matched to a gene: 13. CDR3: CASSSLSGTVAEAFF. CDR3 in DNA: TGTGCCAGCAGTTCCCTATCCGGGACAGTGGCCGAAGCTTTCTTT.

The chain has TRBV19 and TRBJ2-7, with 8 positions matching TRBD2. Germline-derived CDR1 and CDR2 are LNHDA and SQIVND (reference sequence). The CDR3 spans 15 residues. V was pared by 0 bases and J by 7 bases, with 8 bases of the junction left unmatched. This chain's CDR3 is CASSIDIGTRGEQYF. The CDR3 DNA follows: TGTGCCAGTAGTATAGACATTGGGACTAGAGGAGAGCAGTACTTC.

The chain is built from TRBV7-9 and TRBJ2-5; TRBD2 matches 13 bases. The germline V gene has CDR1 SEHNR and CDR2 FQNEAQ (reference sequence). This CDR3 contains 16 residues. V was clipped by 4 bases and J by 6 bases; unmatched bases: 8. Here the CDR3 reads CASSSRRGLAGQTQYF. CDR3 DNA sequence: TGTGCCAGCAGCTCCCGCCGGGGACTAGCGGGACAGACCCAGTACTTC.

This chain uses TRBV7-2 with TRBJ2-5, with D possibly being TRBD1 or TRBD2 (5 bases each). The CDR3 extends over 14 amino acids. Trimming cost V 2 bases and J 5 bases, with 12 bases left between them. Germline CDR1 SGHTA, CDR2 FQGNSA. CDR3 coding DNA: TGTGCCAGCAGCTTAATTTCGAGGGGTGAGACCCAGTACTTC. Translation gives CASSLISRGETQYF.

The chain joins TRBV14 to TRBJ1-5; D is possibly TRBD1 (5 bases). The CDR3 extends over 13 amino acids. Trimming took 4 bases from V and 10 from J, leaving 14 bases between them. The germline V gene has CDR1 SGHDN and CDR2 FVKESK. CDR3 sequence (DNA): TGTGCCAGCAGCCCACTGGGGGTGGGTCCCCAGCATTTT. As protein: CASSPLGVGPQHF.

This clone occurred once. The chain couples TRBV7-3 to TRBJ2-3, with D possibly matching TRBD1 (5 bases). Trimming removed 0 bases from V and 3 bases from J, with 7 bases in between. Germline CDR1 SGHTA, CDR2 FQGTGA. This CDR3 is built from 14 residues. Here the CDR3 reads CASSLTRATDTQYF. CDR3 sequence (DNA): TGTGCCAGCAGCTTAACCAGGGCGACAGATACGCAGTATTTT.

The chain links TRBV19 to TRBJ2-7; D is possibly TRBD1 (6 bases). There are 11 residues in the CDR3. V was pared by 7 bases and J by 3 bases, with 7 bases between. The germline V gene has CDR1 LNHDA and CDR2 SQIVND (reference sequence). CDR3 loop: CASKGGYEQYF. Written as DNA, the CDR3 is TGTGCCAGTAAAGGGGGCTACGAGCAGTACTTC.

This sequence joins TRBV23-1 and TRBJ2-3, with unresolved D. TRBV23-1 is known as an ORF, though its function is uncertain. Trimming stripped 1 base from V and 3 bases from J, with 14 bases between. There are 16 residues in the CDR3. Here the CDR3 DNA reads TGCGCCAGCAGTCAATTTTTGGGCATGTTGACAGATACGCAGTATTTT. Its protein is CASSQFLGMLTDTQYF.

The CDR3: CASSPEARGTGELFF. CDR3 nucleotide sequence: TGTGCCAGCAGCCCCGAGGCCCGAGGCACCGGGGAGCTGTTTTTT. This chain joins TRBV7-2 and TRBJ2-2, with no clear D. V was clipped by 5 bases and J by 4 bases, with 14 bases between them. The CDR3 spans 15 residues. Germline values: CDR1 SGHTA, CDR2 FQGNSA.

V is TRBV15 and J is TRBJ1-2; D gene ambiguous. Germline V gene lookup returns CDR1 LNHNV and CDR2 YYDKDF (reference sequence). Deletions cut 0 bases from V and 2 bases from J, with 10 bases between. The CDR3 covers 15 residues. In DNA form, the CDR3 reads TGTGCCACCAGCAGAGATTCAGGATTCAACTATGGCTACACCTTC. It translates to CATSRDSGFNYGYTF. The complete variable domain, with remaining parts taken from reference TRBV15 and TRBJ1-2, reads DAMVIQNPRYQVTQFGKPVTLSCSQTLNHNVMYWYQQKSSQAPKLLFHYYDKDFNNEADTPDNFQSRRPNTSFCFLDIRSPGLGDTAMYLCATSRDSGFNYGYTFGSGTRLTVV.

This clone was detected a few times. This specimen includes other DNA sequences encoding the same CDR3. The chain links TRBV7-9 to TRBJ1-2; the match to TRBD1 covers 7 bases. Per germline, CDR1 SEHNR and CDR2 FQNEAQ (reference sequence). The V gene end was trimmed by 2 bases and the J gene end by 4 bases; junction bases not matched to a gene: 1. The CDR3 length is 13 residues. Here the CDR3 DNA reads TGTGCCAGCAGCTTAAACAGGGGCTATGGCTACACCTTC. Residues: CASSLNRGYGYTF.